A single sample gave rise to the 15 T cell receptor beta chains below, sequenced in a study of cytomegalovirus exposure and HLA in healthy donors. Produced via immunoSEQ multiplex PCR; TCRdb's table is partial and in-frame only. The sample lists more than 110,000 clones; 84% were seen once. Sample: PBMCs. The origin of the receptors is a woman between 25 and 40 years old in good health and CMV-seronegative.

The chain links TRBV9 to TRBJ1-2, with D possibly TRBD1 on 6 matching bases. The germline V gene encodes CDR1 SGDLS and CDR2 YYNGEE. The CDR3 sequence is 16 residues long. Trimming pared 4 bases from V and 8 bases from J, leaving 24 bases between. The CDR3 loop is CASSPQGSLSLRGYTF. In DNA form, the CDR3 reads TGTGCCAGCAGCCCCCAGGGGTCTTTATCGTTGCGGGGCTACACCTTC. Together with reference TRBV9 and TRBJ1-2, the CDR3 gives the full variable domain: DSGVTQTPKHLITATGQRVTLRCSPRSGDLSVYWYQQSLDQGLQFLIQYYNGEERAKGNILERFSAQQFPDLHSELNLSSLELGDSALYFCASSPQGSLSLRGYTFGSGTRLTVV.

This rearrangement joins TRBV4-3 to TRBJ2-3; TRBD1 might be the D (6 bases). Trimming removed 2 bases from V and 1 base from J, with 10 bases in between. Germline V gene lookup returns CDR1 LGHNA and CDR2 YSLEER. The CDR3 is 15 amino acids. The CDR3: CASSQQGSRTDTQYF. CDR3 sequence (DNA): TGCGCCAGCAGCCAACAGGGGAGTCGCACAGATACGCAGTATTTT.

This clone has just a few counts. This sequence joins TRBV6-5 and TRBJ1-6; 9 bases agree with TRBD1. After removal of 10 bases from V and 8 bases from J, the junction contained 6 bases not matched to a gene. Germline V gene sequence: CDR1 MNHEY, CDR2 SVGAGI. CDR3 size: 13 residues. As DNA, the CDR3 is TGTGCCACAACAGGGGGCGGTTATTCACCCCTCCACTTT. Its protein product is CATTGGGYSPLHF.

The V and J genes are TRBV2 and TRBJ2-2; D may be TRBD2 (7 bases). The germline V gene has CDR1 SNHLY and CDR2 FYNNEI. The CDR3 has 16 residues. Trimming stripped 1 base from V and 4 bases from J, with 13 bases between. CDR3 bases: TGTGCCAGCAGTGAAGTGGGCGGGGGCCGCACCGGGGAGCTGTTTTTT. This translates into CASSEVGGGRTGELFF.

This clone was counted a single time. V gene TRBV6-5 combines with J gene TRBJ1-1; the D gene is possibly TRBD1 (6 bases). Looked up from germline, CDR1 is MNHEY and CDR2 is SVGAGI. The germline V and J ends were trimmed by 2 bases and 8 bases, with 12 bases remaining between them. The CDR3 runs to 13 residues. CDR3 nucleotides: TGTGCCAGCAGTTACAGAACCGGGACAGAAGCTTTCTTT. This sequence encodes CASSYRTGTEAFF.

The J gene is TRBJ2-3, the V gene TRBV11-2; D gene ambiguous. CDR3 size: 12 residues. V lost 1 base to trimming and J lost 6 bases, with 5 bases between them. The germline V gene has CDR1 SGHAT and CDR2 FQNNGV. The CDR3: CASSLVRDTQYF. CDR3 sequence (DNA): TGTGCCAGCAGCTTAGTGAGGGATACGCAGTATTTT. The variable domain in full, completed from reference TRBV11-2 and TRBJ2-3, reads EAGVAQSPRYKIIEKRQSVAFWCNPISGHATLYWYQQILGQGPKLLIQFQNNGVVDDSQLPKDRFSAERLKGVDSTLKIQPAKLEDSAVYLCASSLVRDTQYFGPGTRLTVL.

In its sample, this clone was seen many times. The rearrangement uses TRBV6-4 and TRBJ2-3; the match to TRBD2 covers 11 bases. Looked up from germline, CDR1 is MRHNA and CDR2 is SNTAGT. There are 14 residues in the CDR3. The V and J ends lost 4 bases and 6 bases, in that order; junction bases with no gene match: 3. The CDR3 coding sequence is TGTGCCAGCAGTGTAGCGGGGGGGCCGGATACGCAGTATTTT. The encoded protein is CASSVAGGPDTQYF.

This clone was seen more than once but under ten times. The J gene is TRBJ1-6, the V gene TRBV5-6; weak D call: TRBD1 (6 bases). V dropped 4 bases and J dropped 7 bases, with 12 bases sitting between them. The CDR3 consists of 14 residues. Germline lookup yields CDR1 SGHDT and CDR2 YYEEEE. DNA for the CDR3: TGTGCCAGCAGCCCCGACAGGCGGAATTCACCCCTCCACTTT. Its translation is CASSPDRRNSPLHF.

This clone has a handful of counts. This chain uses TRBV19 with TRBJ2-1; the D gene is possibly TRBD2 (6 bases). The CDR3 has 15 residues. The germline CDR1 and CDR2 sequences are LNHDA and SQIVND (reference sequence). Trimming removed 5 bases from V and 2 bases from J, with 13 bases in between. This CDR3 reads CASSDQRAAYNEQFF. The CDR3 coding sequence is TGTGCCAGTAGTGATCAGCGGGCGGCCTACAATGAGCAGTTCTTC.

The chain has TRBV18 and TRBJ2-7; maybe TRBD1 (5 bases). In germline, CDR1 is KGHSH, CDR2 LQKENI. V lost 2 bases to trimming and J lost 3 bases, with 11 bases between them. The CDR3 totals 14 residues. The CDR3 sequence is CASSPGVGDYEQYF. DNA of the CDR3: TGTGCCAGCTCACCAGGGGTAGGGGACTACGAGCAGTACTTC. Full variable domain (missing parts from reference TRBV18 and TRBJ2-7): NAGVMQNPRHLVRRRGQEARLRCSPMKGHSHVYWYRQLPEEGLKFMVYLQKENIIDESGMPKERFSAEFPKEGPSILRIQQVVRGDSAAYFCASSPGVGDYEQYFGPGTRLTVT.

This clone showed up just a few times. The chain employs TRBV2 and TRBJ1-6, with 7 bases fitting TRBD1. CDR3 length: 14 amino acids. The germline V gene has CDR1 SNHLY and CDR2 FYNNEI. J lost 13 bases, V lost 6 bases, and 12 bases had no gene match. The CDR3 is CASRRDSPMDPLHF. In DNA form, the CDR3 reads TGTGCCAGCAGGAGGGACAGCCCCATGGATCCCCTCCACTTT. Based on the CDR3 plus reference TRBV2 and TRBJ1-6, the full variable domain is EPEVTQTPSHQVTQMGQEVILRCVPISNHLYFYWYRQILGQKVEFLVSFYNNEISEKSEIFDDQFSVERPDGSNFTLKIRSTKLEDSAMYFCASRRDSPMDPLHFGNGTRLTVT.

This chain connects TRBV4-3 to TRBJ2-2, with TRBD2 matching 7 bases. CDR3 size: 15 residues. Germline-derived CDR1 and CDR2 are LGHNA and YSLEER. V lost 1 base to trimming and J lost 4 bases; unmatched junction nucleotides: 3. In DNA form, the CDR3 reads TGCGCCAGCAGCCAAGTGTCGGGGGGCACCGGGGAGCTGTTTTTT. This encodes CASSQVSGGTGELFF.

This rearrangement joins TRBV19 to TRBJ2-7; 7 nucleotides agree with TRBD1. J lost 1 base, V lost 4 bases, and 7 bases had no gene match. The V gene's germline CDR1 is LNHDA and CDR2 SQIVND (reference sequence). This CDR3 has 15 amino acids. The CDR3 sequence: CASSTDYRGSYEQYF. The CDR3 bases are TGTGCCAGTAGTACCGACTACAGGGGATCCTACGAGCAGTACTTC.

The V and J genes are TRBV7-6 and TRBJ2-5; 10 nucleotides line up with TRBD2. The V gene's germline CDR1 is SGHVS and CDR2 FNYEAQ. This CDR3 contains 15 residues. Trimming removed 1 base from V and 7 bases from J; junction bases left unmatched: 6. This CDR3 reads CASSLGSGGSGTQYF. The CDR3 DNA reads as TGTGCCAGCAGCTTAGGTAGCGGGGGGTCAGGGACCCAGTACTTC.

V is TRBV7-9 and J is TRBJ2-2; 8 bases agree with TRBD2. The CDR3 is 15 residues long. V shed 5 bases, J shed 4 bases, and the junction held 6 bases outside the gene matches. Germline values: CDR1 SEHNR, CDR2 FQNEAQ (reference sequence). The CDR3 sequence: CASSETGTSTGELFF. CDR3 DNA sequence: TGTGCCAGCAGCGAAACCGGGACTAGCACCGGGGAGCTGTTTTTT.